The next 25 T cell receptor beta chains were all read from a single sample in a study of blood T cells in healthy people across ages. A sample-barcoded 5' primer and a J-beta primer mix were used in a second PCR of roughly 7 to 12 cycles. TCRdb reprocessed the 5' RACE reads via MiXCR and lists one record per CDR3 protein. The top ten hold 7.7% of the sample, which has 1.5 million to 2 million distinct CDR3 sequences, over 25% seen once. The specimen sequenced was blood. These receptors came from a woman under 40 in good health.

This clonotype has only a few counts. The CDR3 reads CASSIFAGAGEKLFF. The DNA for the CDR3 is TGTGCCAGTAGTATCTTCGCGGGGGCGGGTGAAAAACTGTTTTTT. The chain recombines TRBV19 with TRBJ1-4; D perhaps matches TRBD1 (6 bases). Germline CDR1 and CDR2: LNHDA and SQIVND (reference sequence). Trimming removed 3 bases at V and 7 bases at J, with 15 bases between. The CDR3 totals 15 residues. Looking up the rest from reference TRBV19 and TRBJ1-4 gives the full variable domain: DGGITQSPKYLFRKEGQNVTLSCEQNLNHDAMYWYRQDPGQGLRLIYYSQIVNDFQKGDIAEGYSVSREKKESFPLTVTSAQKNPTAFYLCASSIFAGAGEKLFFGSGTQLSVL.

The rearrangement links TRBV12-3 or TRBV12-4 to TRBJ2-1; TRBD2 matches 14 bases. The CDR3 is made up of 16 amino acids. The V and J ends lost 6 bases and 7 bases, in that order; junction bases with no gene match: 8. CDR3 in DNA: TGTGCCAGCAGGGCTAGGGGACTAGCGGGAGTGAATGAGCAGTTCTTC. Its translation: CASRARGLAGVNEQFF.

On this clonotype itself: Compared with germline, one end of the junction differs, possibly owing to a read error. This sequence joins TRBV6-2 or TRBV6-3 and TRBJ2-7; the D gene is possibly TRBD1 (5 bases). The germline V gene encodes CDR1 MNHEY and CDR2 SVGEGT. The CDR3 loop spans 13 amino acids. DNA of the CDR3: TGTGCCAGCAGTTTCCGACAGCCATACGAGCGGTACTTC. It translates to CASSFRQPYERYF.

In nucleotides, the CDR3 is TGTGCCAGCAGTTTACGGGTCTCCTCCGAAGCTTTCTTT. Amino acids: CASSLRVSSEAFF. This chain joins TRBV27 and TRBJ1-1, with D uncertain. Trimming stripped 2 bases from V and 8 bases from J, with 12 bases between. The germline V gene encodes CDR1 MNHEY and CDR2 SMNVEV (reference sequence). CDR3 size: 13 residues.

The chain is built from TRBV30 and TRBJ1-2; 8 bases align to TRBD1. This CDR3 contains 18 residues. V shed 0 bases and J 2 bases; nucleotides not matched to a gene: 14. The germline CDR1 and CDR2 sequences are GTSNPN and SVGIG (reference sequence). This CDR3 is CAWSVRLQITGGNYGYTF. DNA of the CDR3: TGTGCCTGGAGTGTTCGCCTACAGATTACAGGGGGGAACTATGGCTACACCTTC.

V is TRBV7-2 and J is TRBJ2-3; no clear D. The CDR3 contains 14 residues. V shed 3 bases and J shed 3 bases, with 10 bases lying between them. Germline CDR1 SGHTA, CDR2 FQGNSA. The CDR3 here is CASSFSPRTDTQYF. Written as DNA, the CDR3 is TGTGCCAGCAGCTTCTCACCAAGGACAGATACGCAGTATTTT.

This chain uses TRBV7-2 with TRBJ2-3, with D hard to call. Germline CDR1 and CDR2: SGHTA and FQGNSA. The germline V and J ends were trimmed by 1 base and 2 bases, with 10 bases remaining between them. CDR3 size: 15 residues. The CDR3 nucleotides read TGTACCAGCAGCTTAGAGGGCGGAATCACAGATACGCAGTATTTT. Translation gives CTSSLEGGITDTQYF.

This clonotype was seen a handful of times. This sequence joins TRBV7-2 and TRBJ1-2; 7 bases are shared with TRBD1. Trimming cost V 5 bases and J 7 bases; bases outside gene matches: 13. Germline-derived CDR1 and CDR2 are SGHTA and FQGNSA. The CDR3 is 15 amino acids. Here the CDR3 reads CASSRGGGDSSGYTF. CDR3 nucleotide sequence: TGTGCCAGCAGCCGAGGGGGCGGGGACAGCAGTGGCTACACCTTC.

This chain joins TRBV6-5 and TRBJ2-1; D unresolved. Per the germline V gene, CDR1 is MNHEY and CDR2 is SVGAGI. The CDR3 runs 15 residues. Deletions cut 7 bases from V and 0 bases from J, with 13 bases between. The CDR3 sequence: CASTSALSSYNEQFF. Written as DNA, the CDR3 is TGTGCCAGCACCTCAGCGTTGAGCTCCTACAATGAGCAGTTCTTC.

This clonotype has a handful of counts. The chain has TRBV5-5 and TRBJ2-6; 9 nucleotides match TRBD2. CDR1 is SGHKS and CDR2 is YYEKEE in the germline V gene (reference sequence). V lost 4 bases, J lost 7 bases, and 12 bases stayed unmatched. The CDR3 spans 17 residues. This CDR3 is CASSVAGDMTFANVLTF. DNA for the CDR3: TGTGCCAGCAGCGTAGCGGGGGACATGACTTTCGCCAACGTCCTGACTTTC.

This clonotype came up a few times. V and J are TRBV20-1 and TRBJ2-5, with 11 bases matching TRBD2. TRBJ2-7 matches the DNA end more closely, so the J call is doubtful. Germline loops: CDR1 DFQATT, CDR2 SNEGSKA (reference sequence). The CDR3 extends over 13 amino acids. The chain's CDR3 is CSATLAGVYEQYF. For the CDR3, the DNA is TGCAGTGCCACACTAGCGGGAGTTTACGAGCAGTACTTC.

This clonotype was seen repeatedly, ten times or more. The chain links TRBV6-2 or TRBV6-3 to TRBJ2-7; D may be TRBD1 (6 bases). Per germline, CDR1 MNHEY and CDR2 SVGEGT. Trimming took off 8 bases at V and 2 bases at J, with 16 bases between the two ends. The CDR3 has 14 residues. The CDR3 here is CASGNPGATYEQYF. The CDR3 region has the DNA TGTGCCAGCGGCAACCCAGGGGCCACCTACGAGCAGTACTTC.

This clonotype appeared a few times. CDR3 amino acids: CASSLDRGDGKLFF. Written as DNA, the CDR3 is TGCGCCAGCAGCTTGGACAGGGGTGACGGAAAACTGTTTTTT. The chain uses TRBV5-1 and TRBJ1-4; 7 nucleotides line up with TRBD1. This CDR3 has 14 residues. Germline V gene lookup returns CDR1 SGHRS and CDR2 YFSETQ. J gave up 10 bases and V 0 bases, and 6 bases lay outside the gene matches.

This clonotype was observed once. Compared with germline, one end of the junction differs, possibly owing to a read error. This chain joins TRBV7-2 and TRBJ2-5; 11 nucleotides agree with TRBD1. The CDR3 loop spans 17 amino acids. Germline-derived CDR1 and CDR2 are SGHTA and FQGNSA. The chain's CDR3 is CVSSPDLGQGAPETQYF. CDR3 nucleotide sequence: TGTGTCAGCAGCCCCGATTTAGGACAGGGGGCACCAGAGACCCAGTACTTC.

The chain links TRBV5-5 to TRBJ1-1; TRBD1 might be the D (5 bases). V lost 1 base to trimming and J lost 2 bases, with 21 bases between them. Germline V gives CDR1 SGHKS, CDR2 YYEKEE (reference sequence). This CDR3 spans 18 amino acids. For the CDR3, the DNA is TGTGCCAGCAGCTTGCGAGTTTTGGGGGAATCTGTTAACACTGAAGCTTTCTTT. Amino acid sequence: CASSLRVLGESVNTEAFF.

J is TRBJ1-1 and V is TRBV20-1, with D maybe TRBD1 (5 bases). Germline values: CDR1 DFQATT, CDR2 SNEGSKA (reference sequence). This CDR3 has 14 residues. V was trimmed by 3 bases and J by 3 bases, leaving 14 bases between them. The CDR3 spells CSASEGAGDTEAFF. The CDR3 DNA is TGCAGTGCTAGTGAAGGGGCTGGGGACACTGAAGCTTTCTTT.

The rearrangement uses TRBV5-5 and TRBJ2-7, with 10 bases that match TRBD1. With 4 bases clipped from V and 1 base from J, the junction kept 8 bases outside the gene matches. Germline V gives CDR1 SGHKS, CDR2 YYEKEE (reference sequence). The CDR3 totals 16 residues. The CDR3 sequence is CASSRAGTGASYEQYF. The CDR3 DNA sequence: TGTGCCAGCAGCAGAGCCGGGACAGGGGCGTCCTACGAGCAGTACTTC.

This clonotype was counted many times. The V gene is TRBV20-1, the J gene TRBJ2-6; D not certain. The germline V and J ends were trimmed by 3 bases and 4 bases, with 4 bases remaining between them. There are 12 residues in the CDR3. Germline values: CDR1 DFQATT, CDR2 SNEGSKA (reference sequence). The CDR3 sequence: CSARRGANVLTF. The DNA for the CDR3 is TGCAGTGCTAGGAGAGGGGCCAACGTCCTGACTTTC.

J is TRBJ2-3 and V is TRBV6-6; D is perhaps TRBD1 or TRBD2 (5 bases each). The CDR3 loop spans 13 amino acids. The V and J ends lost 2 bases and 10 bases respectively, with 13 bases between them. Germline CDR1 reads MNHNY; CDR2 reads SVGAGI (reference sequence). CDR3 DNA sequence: TGTGCCAGCAGTTACGAACCGGGACCACCGCAGTATTTT. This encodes CASSYEPGPPQYF.

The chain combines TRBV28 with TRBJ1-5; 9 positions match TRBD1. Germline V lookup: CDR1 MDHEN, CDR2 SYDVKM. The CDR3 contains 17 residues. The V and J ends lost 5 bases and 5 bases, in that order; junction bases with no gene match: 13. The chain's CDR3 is CASSPDRGAPQYQPQHF. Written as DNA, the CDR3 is TGTGCCAGCAGTCCGGACAGGGGAGCCCCACAATATCAGCCCCAGCATTTT. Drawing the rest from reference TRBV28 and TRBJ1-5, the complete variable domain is DVKVTQSSRYLVKRTGEKVFLECVQDMDHENMFWYRQDPGLGLRLIYFSYDVKMKEKGDIPEGYSVSREKKERFSLILESASTNQTSMYLCASSPDRGAPQYQPQHFGDGTRLSIL.

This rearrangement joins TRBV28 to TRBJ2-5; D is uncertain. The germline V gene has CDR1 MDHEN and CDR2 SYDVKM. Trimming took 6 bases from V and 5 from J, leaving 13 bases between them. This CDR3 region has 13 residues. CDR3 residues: CASRVEGRETQYF. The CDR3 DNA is TGTGCCAGCAGGGTAGAAGGCCGCGAGACCCAGTACTTC.

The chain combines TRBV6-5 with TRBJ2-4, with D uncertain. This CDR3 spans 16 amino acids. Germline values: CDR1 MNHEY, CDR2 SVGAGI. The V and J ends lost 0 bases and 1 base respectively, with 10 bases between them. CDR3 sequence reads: CASSYSKGWAKNIQYF. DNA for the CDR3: TGTGCCAGCAGTTACTCGAAAGGTTGGGCCAAAAACATTCAGTACTTC.

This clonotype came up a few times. The DNA for the CDR3 is TGTGCCAGCAGCGAGGCCCCGGGACCGACCTTGAACACTGAAGCTTTCTTT. Protein sequence: CASSEAPGPTLNTEAFF. The chain has TRBV9 and TRBJ1-1; tentative D call: TRBD1 (5 bases). The V gene's germline CDR1 is SGDLS and CDR2 YYNGEE. Between the trimmed V and J ends, which lost 3 bases and 0 bases, there was a span of 18 bases. This CDR3 has 17 amino acids.

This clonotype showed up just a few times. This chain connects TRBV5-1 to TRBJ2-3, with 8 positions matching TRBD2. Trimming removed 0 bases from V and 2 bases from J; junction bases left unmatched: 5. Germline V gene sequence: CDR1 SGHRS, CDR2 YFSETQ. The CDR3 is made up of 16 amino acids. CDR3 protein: CASSLDGRAFTDTQYF. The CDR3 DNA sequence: TGCGCCAGCAGCTTGGACGGGAGGGCCTTCACAGATACGCAGTATTTT.

CDR3 bases: TGTGCCAGCAGCATTTCTAGCGTTCTCTCCTACAATGAGCAGTTCTTC. Protein sequence: CASSISSVLSYNEQFF. The chain couples TRBV9 to TRBJ2-1; maybe TRBD2 (6 bases). Germline loops: CDR1 SGDLS, CDR2 YYNGEE. This CDR3 comprises 16 residues. V dropped 4 bases and J dropped 0 bases, with 14 bases sitting between them. The variable domain in full, with the rest retrieved from reference TRBV9 and TRBJ2-1, is DSGVTQTPKHLITATGQRVTLRCSPRSGDLSVYWYQQSLDQGLQFLIQYYNGEERAKGNILERFSAQQFPDLHSELNLSSLELGDSALYFCASSISSVLSYNEQFFGPGTRLTVL.